This TCR beta chain was found in a study of blood T cell repertoires in COVID-19. This table comes from immunoSEQ multiplex PCR, and its TCRdb copy is limited to in-frame clones, with some not included. The sample lists 54,000 or so clones; around 90% were seen once. The CDR3 runs 13 residues. Trimming stripped 9 bases from V and 1 base from J, with 14 bases between. The gene calls are TRBV5-3 and TRBJ2-7; no clear D. TRBV5-3 carries the ORF label, with uncertain function. The TCR comes from a human donor in a cohort sampled during active COVID-19. The specimen was peripheral blood. The CDR3 bases are TGTGCCAAAAAGACACCGAGATCCTACGAGCAGTACTTC. Its translation: CAKKTPRSYEQYF.